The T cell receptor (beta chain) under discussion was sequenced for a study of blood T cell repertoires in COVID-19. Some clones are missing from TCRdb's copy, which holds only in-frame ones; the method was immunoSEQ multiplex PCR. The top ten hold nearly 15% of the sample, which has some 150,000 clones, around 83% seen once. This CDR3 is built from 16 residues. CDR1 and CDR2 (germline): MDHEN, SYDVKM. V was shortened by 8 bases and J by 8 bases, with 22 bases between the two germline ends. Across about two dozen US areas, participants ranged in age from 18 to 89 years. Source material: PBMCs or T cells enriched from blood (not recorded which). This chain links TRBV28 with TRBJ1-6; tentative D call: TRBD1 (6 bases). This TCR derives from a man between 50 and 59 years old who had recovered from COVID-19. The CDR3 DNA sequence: TGTGCCAGCCGCCCCGCGGGGGGAGGGGGTCATTCACCCCTCCACTTT. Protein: CASRPAGGGGHSPLHF.